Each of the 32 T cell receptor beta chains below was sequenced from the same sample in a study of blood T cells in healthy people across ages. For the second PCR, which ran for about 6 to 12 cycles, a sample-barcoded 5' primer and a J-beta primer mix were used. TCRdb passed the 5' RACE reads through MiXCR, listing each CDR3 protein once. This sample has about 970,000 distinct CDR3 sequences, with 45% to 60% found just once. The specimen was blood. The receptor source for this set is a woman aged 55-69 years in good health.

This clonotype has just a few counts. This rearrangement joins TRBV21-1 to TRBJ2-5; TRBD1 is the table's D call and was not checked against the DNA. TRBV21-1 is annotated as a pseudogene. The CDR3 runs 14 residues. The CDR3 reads CASSKVGGQETQYF. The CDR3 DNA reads TGTGCCAGCAGCAAAGTCGGGGGACAAGAGACCCAGTACTTC.

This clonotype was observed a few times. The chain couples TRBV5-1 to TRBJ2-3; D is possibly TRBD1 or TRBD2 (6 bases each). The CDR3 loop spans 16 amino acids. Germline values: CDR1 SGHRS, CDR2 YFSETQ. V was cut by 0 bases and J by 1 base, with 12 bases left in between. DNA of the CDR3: TGCGCCAGCAGCTTGGTACGCGGGACACGCACAGATACGCAGTATTTT. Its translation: CASSLVRGTRTDTQYF.

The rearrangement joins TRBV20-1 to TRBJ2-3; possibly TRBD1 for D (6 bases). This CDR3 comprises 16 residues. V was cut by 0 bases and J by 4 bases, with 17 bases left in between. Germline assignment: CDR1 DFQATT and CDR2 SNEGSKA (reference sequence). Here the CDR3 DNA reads TGCAGTGCTAGAGAAAAGGGTAGGGGGTCCGCAGATACGCAGTATTTT. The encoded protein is CSAREKGRGSADTQYF.

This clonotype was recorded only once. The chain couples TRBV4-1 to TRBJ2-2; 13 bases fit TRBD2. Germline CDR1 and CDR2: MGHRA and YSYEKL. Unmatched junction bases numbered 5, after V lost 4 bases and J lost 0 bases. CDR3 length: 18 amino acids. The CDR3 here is CASSRRTSGRTNTGELFF. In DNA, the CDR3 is TGCGCCAGCAGCCGCCGGACTAGCGGGAGAACGAACACCGGGGAGCTGTTTTTT.

CDR3 protein: CASRGWTGEETQYF. The CDR3 DNA follows: TGTGCCAGCAGGGGATGGACAGGGGAAGAGACCCAGTACTTC. The chain employs TRBV28 and TRBJ2-5, with 9 nucleotides matching TRBD1. This CDR3 spans 14 amino acids. Germline values: CDR1 MDHEN, CDR2 SYDVKM. The trim removed 6 bases at V and 3 bases at J, leaving 5 bases unmatched.

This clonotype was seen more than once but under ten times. Here the CDR3 reads CASSGVFGELFF. The CDR3 DNA follows: TGTGCCAGCAGTGGGGTTTTCGGGGAGCTGTTTTTT. This chain links TRBV25-1 with TRBJ2-2; D is uncertain. V lost 4 bases and J 7 bases, leaving 7 bases between the germline ends. Germline CDR1 is MGHDK and CDR2 is SYGVNS. This CDR3 has 12 residues. Supplemented by reference TRBV25-1 and TRBJ2-2, the full variable domain reads EADIYQTPRYLVIGTGKKITLECSQTMGHDKMYWYQQDPGMELHLIHYSYGVNSTEKGDLSSESTVSRIRTEHFPLTLESARPSHTSQYLCASSGVFGELFFGEGSRLTVL.

CDR3 DNA: TGTGCCAGCAGCCCCCAAGAGGCCAACGTCCTGACTTTC. This translates into CASSPQEANVLTF. The genes are TRBV6-6 and TRBJ2-6; D not resolved. The CDR3 totals 13 residues. The V end was cut by 6 bases, the J end by 6 bases, with 9 bases between. Germline V gene lookup returns CDR1 MNHNY and CDR2 SVGAGI (reference sequence).

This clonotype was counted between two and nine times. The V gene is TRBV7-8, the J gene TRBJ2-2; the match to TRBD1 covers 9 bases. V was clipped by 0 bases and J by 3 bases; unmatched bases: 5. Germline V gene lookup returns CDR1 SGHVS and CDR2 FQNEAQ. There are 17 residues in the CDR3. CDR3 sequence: CASSLARDRVYTGELFF. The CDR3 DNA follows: TGTGCCAGCAGCTTAGCCCGGGACAGGGTATACACCGGGGAGCTGTTTTTT. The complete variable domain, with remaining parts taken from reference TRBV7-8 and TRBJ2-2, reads GAGVSQSPRYKVAKRGQDVALRCDPISGHVSLFWYQQALGQGPEFLTYFQNEAQLDKSGLPSDRFFAERPEGSVSTLKIQRTQQEDSAVYLCASSLARDRVYTGELFFGEGSRLTVL.

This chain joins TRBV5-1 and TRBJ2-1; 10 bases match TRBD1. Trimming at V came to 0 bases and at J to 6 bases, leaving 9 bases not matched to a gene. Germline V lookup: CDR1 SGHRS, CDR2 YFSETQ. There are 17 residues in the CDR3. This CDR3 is CASSLAHLRDRGNEQFF. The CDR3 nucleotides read TGCGCCAGCAGCTTGGCTCACCTCCGGGACAGGGGCAATGAGCAGTTCTTC. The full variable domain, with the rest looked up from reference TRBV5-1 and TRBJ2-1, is KAGVTQTPRYLIKTRGQQVTLSCSPISGHRSVSWYQQTPGQGLQFLFEYFSETQRNKGNFPGRFSGRQFSNSRSEMNVSTLELGDSALYLCASSLAHLRDRGNEQFFGPGTRLTVL.

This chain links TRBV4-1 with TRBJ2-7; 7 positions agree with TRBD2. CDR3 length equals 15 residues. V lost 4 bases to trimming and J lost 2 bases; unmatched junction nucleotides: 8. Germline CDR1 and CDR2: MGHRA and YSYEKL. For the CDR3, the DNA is TGCGCCAGCAGCCCTCAGGGAGGGGACGCCTACGAGCAGTACTTC. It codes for CASSPQGGDAYEQYF.

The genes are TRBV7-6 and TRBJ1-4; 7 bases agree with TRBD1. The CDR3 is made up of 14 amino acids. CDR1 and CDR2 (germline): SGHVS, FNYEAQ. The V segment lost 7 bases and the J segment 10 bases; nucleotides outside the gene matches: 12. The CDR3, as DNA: TGTGCCAGCACCTCAGTCGTCAGGGGGGGAAAACTGTTTTTT. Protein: CASTSVVRGGKLFF.

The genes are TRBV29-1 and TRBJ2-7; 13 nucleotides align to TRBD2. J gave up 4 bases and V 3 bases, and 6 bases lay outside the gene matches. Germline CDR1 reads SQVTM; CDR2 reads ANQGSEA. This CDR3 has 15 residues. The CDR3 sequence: CSVDLGTSGTYEQYF. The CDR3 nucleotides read TGCAGCGTTGACCTTGGGACTAGCGGGACATACGAGCAGTACTTC.

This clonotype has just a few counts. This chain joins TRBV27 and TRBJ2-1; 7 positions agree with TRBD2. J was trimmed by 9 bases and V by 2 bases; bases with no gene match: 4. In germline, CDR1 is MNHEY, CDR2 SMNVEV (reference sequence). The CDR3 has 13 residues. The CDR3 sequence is CASSLLAESEQFF. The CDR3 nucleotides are TGTGCCAGCAGTTTACTAGCGGAGTCTGAGCAGTTCTTC.

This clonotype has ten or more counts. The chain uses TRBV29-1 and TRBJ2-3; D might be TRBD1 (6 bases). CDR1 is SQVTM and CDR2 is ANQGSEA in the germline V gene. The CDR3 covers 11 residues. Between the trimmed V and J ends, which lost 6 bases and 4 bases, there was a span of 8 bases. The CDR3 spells CSVKGADTQYF. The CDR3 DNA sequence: TGCAGCGTAAAGGGGGCAGATACGCAGTATTTT.

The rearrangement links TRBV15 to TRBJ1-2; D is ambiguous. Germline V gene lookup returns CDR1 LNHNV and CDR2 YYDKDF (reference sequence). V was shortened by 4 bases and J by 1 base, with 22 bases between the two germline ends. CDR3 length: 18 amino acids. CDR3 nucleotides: TGTGCCACCAGCACCCCGGGGAGGCCCACCCCTTTTAACTATGGCTACACCTTC. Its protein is CATSTPGRPTPFNYGYTF.

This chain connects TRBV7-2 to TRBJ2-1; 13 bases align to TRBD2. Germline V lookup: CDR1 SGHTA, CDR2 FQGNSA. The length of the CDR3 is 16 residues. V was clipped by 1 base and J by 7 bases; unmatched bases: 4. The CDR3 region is CASSLVGTSGKNEQFF. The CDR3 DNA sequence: TGTGCCAGCAGCTTAGTAGGGACTAGCGGGAAAAATGAGCAGTTCTTC.

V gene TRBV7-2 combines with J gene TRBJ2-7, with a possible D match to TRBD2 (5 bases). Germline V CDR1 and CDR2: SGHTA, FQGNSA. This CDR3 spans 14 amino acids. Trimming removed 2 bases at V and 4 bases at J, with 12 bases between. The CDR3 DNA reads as TGTGCCAGCAGCTTAAGCAACTCGGGGTACGAGCAGTACTTC. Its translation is CASSLSNSGYEQYF.

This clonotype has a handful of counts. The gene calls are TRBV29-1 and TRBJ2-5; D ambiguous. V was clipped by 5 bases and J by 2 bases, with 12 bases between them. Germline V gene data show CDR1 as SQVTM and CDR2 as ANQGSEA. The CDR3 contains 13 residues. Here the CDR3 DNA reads TGCAGCGTTCGTTTGACCTATCAAGAGACCCAGTACTTC. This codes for CSVRLTYQETQYF.

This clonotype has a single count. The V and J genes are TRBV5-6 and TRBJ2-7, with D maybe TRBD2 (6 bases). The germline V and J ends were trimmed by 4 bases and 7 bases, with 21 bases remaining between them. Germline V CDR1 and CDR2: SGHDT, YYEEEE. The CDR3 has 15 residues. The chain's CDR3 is CASSLPGSRGREQYF. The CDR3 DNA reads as TGTGCCAGCAGCCTCCCCGGGAGTAGGGGAAGGGAGCAGTACTTC.

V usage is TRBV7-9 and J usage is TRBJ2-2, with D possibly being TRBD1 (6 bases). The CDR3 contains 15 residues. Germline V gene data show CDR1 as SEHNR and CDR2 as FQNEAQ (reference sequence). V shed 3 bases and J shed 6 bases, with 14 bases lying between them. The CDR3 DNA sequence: TGTGCCAGCAGCTTTGGACGGACAGAAGCCGGGGAGCTGTTTTTT. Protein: CASSFGRTEAGELFF.

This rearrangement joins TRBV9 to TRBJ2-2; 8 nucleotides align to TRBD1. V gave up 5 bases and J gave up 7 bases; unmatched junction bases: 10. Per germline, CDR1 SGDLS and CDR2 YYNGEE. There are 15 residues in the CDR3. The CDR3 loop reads CASRDQGALNGELFF. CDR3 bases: TGTGCCAGCAGAGATCAGGGGGCGCTTAACGGGGAGCTGTTTTTT.

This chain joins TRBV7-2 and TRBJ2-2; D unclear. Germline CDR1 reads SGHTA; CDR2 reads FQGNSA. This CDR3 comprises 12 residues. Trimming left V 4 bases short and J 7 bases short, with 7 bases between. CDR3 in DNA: TGTGCCAGCAGCTCCAATCGCGGGGAGCTGTTTTTT. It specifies CASSSNRGELFF. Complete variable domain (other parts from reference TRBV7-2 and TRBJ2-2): GAGVSQSPSNKVTEKGKDVELRCDPISGHTALYWYRQSLGQGLEFLIYFQGNSAPDKSGLPSDRFSAERTGGSVSTLTIQRTQQEDSAVYLCASSSNRGELFFGEGSRLTVL.

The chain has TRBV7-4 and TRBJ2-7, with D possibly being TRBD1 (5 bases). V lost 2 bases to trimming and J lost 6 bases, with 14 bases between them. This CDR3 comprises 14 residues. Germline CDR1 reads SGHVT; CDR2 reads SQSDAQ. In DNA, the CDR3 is TGTGCCAGCAGCTTAAGCAGGACCCAGGGCGAGCAGTACTTC. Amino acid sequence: CASSLSRTQGEQYF.

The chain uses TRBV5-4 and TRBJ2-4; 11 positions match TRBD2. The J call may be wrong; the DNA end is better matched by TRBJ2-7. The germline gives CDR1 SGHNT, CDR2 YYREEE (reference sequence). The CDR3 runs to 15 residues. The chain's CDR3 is CASSSKLAGVHEQYF. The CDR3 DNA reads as TGTGCCAGCAGCTCCAAACTAGCGGGAGTCCACGAGCAGTACTTC.

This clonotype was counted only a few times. The CDR3 DNA is TGCAGCGCAAAAACAGGGACCTACAATGAGCAGTTCTTC. Residues: CSAKTGTYNEQFF. The genes are TRBV29-1 and TRBJ2-1, with a tentative D call TRBD1 (6 bases). V was shortened by 7 bases and J by 2 bases, with 12 bases between the two germline ends. The CDR3 is 13 residues long. Looked up from germline, CDR1 is SQVTM and CDR2 is ANQGSEA.

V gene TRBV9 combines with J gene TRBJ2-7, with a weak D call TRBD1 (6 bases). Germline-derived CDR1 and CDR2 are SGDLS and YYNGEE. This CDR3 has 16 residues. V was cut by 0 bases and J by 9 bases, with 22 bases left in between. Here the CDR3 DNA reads TGTGCCAGCAGCGTAGTAGCCCGGACAGTGAGCGGCGGGCAGTACTTC. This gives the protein CASSVVARTVSGGQYF.

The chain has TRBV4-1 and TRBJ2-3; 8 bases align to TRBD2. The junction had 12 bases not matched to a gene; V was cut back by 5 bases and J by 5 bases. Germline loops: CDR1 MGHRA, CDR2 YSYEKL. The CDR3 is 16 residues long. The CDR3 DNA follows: TGCGCCAGCAGCTCGGGGGGGAGGGCCTTTTTAGATACGCAGTATTTT. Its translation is CASSSGGRAFLDTQYF.

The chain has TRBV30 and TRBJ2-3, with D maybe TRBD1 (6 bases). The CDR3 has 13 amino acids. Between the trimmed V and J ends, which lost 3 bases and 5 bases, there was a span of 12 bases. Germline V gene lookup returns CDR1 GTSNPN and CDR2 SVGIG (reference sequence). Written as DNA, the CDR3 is TGTGCCTGGAGCCTGGGGGCTCGAGATACGCAGTATTTT. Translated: CAWSLGARDTQYF.

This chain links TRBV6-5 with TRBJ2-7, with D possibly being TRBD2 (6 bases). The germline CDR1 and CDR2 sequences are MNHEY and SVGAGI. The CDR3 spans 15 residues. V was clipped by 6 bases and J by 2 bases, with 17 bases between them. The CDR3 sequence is CASSPQSGQPYEQYF. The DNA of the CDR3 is TGTGCCAGCAGCCCTCAAAGCGGGCAGCCCTACGAGCAGTACTTC.

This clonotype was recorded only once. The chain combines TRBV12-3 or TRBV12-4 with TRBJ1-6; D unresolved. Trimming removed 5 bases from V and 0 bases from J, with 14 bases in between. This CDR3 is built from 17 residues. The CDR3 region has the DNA TGTGCCAGCAGTCGGGAAGCCAGTAGCTCCTATAATTCACCCCTCCACTTT. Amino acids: CASSREASSSYNSPLHF.

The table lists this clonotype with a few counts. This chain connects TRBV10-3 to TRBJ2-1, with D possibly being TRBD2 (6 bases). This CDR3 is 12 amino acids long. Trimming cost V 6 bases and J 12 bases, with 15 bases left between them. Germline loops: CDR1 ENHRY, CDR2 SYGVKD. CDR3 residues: CAISGGDGVQFF. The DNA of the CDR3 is TGTGCCATCAGCGGAGGGGACGGGGTGCAGTTCTTC.

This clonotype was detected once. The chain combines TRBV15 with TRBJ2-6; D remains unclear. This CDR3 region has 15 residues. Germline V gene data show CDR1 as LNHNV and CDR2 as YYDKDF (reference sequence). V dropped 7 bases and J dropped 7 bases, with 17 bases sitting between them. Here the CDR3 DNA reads TGTGCCACCAACAGCTCGACATCGCGAGCCAACGTCCTGACTTTC. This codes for CATNSSTSRANVLTF.